One and the same sample provided the 29 T cell receptor beta chains below, sequenced in a study of graft-versus-host responses after intestinal transplantation. Generated by immunoSEQ multiplex PCR, the TCRdb table keeps only in-frame clones and is missing some. The table shows over 55,000 clones, with around 82% occurring only once. These TCRs are of unknown antigen specificity. The specimen was unstimulated CD4+ T cells sorted from spleen or lymph node cells, collected before transplant. All receptors derive from a human donor who was the organ donor for an intestinal transplant.

The chain recombines TRBV5-6 with TRBJ2-3; 9 bases match TRBD2. Germline V gene lookup returns CDR1 SGHDT and CDR2 YYEEEE. CDR3 length equals 14 residues. V lost 4 bases to trimming and J lost 4 bases; unmatched junction nucleotides: 4. The CDR3 spells CASSGGLAADTQYF. DNA for the CDR3: TGTGCCAGCAGCGGGGGACTAGCCGCAGATACGCAGTATTTT. Based on the CDR3 plus reference TRBV5-6 and TRBJ2-3, the full variable domain is DAGVTQSPTHLIKTRGQQVTLRCSPKSGHDTVSWYQQALGQGPQFIFQYYEEEERQRGNFPDRFSGHQFPNYSSELNVNALLLGDSALYLCASSGGLAADTQYFGPGTRLTVL.

The chain joins TRBV27 to TRBJ1-2; D possibly corresponds to TRBD1 (6 bases). The CDR3 is 16 residues long. CDR1 and CDR2 (germline): MNHEY, SMNVEV (reference sequence). The V end was cut by 2 bases, the J end by 1 base, with 14 bases between. The CDR3 region is CASSLKTGMINYGYTF. Here the CDR3 DNA reads TGTGCCAGCAGTTTAAAAACAGGGATGATTAACTATGGCTACACCTTC.

As to this clone: The sample contains more than one DNA sequence encoding this CDR3. The chain employs TRBV19 and TRBJ2-6, with a tentative D call TRBD1 (5 bases). Germline V gene lookup returns CDR1 LNHDA and CDR2 SQIVND (reference sequence). This CDR3 contains 15 residues. Trimming removed 4 bases at V and 0 bases at J, with 7 bases between. CDR3 DNA: TGTGCCAGTAGTAGCACAGGCTCTGGGGCCAACGTCCTGACTTTC. Amino acids: CASSSTGSGANVLTF.

This chain joins TRBV10-1 and TRBJ2-2; TRBD2 is a possible D gene (6 bases). Between the trimmed V and J ends, which lost 1 base and 0 bases, there was a span of 9 bases. There are 16 residues in the CDR3. Germline values: CDR1 WNHNN, CDR2 SYGVQD (reference sequence). The CDR3 DNA reads TGCGCCAGCAGTGAGTTGGCGGGGACGAACACCGGGGAGCTGTTTTTT. Protein product: CASSELAGTNTGELFF.

CDR3 DNA: TGCGCCAGCAGCCAAGATCCGTGGGGACAGGGCGTTTTGGGCTACACCTTC. Residues: CASSQDPWGQGVLGYTF. The rearrangement joins TRBV4-1 to TRBJ1-2, with 9 bases that match TRBD1. V lost 0 bases to trimming and J lost 8 bases; unmatched junction nucleotides: 13. This CDR3 comprises 17 residues. Germline V gene sequence: CDR1 MGHRA, CDR2 YSYEKL.

The chain couples TRBV15 to TRBJ2-7; the match to TRBD2 covers 11 bases. V shed 3 bases and J 3 bases; nucleotides not matched to a gene: 4. Per the germline V gene, CDR1 is LNHNV and CDR2 is YYDKDF (reference sequence). There are 15 residues in the CDR3. CDR3 loop: CATSRASGGHYEQYV. The CDR3 bases are TGTGCCACCAGCAGGGCTAGCGGGGGGCACTACGAGCAGTACGTC.

This clone was recorded once. This chain connects TRBV10-2 to TRBJ2-3; 15 nucleotides agree with TRBD2. CDR1 WSHSY and CDR2 SAAADI come from the germline V gene. This CDR3 comprises 16 residues. The junction had 6 bases not matched to a gene; V was cut back by 6 bases and J by 5 bases. For the CDR3, the DNA is TGCGCCAGCAGCGGCAAGGGACTAGCGGGGGGAGATACGCAGTATTTT. Its translation is CASSGKGLAGGDTQYF.

The chain links TRBV7-9 to TRBJ2-1, with TRBD2 identical over 8 bases. The CDR3 is 15 amino acids. CDR1 SEHNR and CDR2 FQNEAQ come from the germline V gene (reference sequence). The J segment lost 5 bases and the V segment lost 5 bases, leaving 8 bases of the junction unmatched. The CDR3 bases are TGTGCCAGCAGCCGCACTAGCGGCCTCAACAATGAGCAGTTCTTC. Translating gives CASSRTSGLNNEQFF.

CDR3 coding DNA: TGCGCCAGCAGCCAAGCGGGGGGTAGCACAGATACGCAGTATTTT. Protein: CASSQAGGSTDTQYF. The chain combines TRBV4-1 with TRBJ2-3, with 7 bases fitting TRBD2. The J segment lost 0 bases and the V segment lost 1 base, leaving 1 base of the junction unmatched. Germline assignment: CDR1 MGHRA and CDR2 YSYEKL. This CDR3 spans 15 amino acids.

This chain uses TRBV30 with TRBJ2-7; 7 positions agree with TRBD1. This CDR3 spans 14 amino acids. Looked up from germline, CDR1 is GTSNPN and CDR2 is SVGIG (reference sequence). V was pared by 3 bases and J by 0 bases, with 5 bases of the junction left unmatched. CDR3 DNA sequence: TGTGCCTGGAGCAGGGACAGAACCTCCTACGAGCAGTACGTC. It is translated as CAWSRDRTSYEQYV.

Comments on this clone: The junction differs from germline at one of its ends, possibly a read error. This sequence joins TRBV6-6 and TRBJ2-2; TRBD1 matches 8 bases. This CDR3 region has 15 residues. From germline, CDR1 is MNHNY and CDR2 SVGAGI (reference sequence). CDR3 sequence (DNA): TGTGCCAGCACTTACGGGACAGGGAACACCGGGGAGCTGTTTTTT. This gives the protein CASTYGTGNTGELFF.

J is TRBJ2-2 and V is TRBV11-2; D gene ambiguous. Trimming shortened V by 5 bases and J by 3 bases, and 19 bases separated the two germline ends. The CDR3 sequence is 17 residues long. Germline values: CDR1 SGHAT, CDR2 FQNNGV. This CDR3 reads CASSPARRARHTGELFF. The DNA for the CDR3 is TGTGCCAGCAGCCCTGCTAGGCGCGCGCGGCACACCGGGGAGCTGTTTTTT.

This clone appeared once. The chain is built from TRBV10-3 and TRBJ1-1; D is possibly TRBD1 (6 bases). Germline-derived CDR1 and CDR2 are ENHRY and SYGVKD. V lost 5 bases and J 0 bases, leaving 10 bases between the germline ends. This CDR3 has 14 residues. The CDR3 reads CAISTQGVNTEAFF. The DNA for the CDR3 is TGTGCCATCAGTACACAGGGTGTGAACACTGAAGCTTTCTTT.

The chain recombines TRBV5-4 with TRBJ1-2; TRBD1 is a possible D gene (5 bases). The germline V gene has CDR1 SGHNT and CDR2 YYREEE (reference sequence). The V end was cut by 0 bases, the J end by 6 bases, with 21 bases between. The CDR3 length is 17 residues. The CDR3 here is CASSLGKVVQGMNGYTF. The CDR3 DNA sequence: TGTGCCAGCAGCTTGGGGAAAGTGGTCCAGGGAATGAATGGCTACACCTTC. Based on the CDR3 plus reference TRBV5-4 and TRBJ1-2, the full variable domain is ETGVTQSPTHLIKTRGQQVTLRCSSQSGHNTVSWYQQALGQGPQFIFQYYREEENGRGNFPPRFSGLQFPNYSSELNVNALELDDSALYLCASSLGKVVQGMNGYTFGSGTRLTVV.

The chain has TRBV15 and TRBJ2-5; D possibly corresponds to TRBD1 (6 bases). CDR1 and CDR2 (germline): LNHNV, YYDKDF (reference sequence). The CDR3 is 15 amino acids. Trimming took off 0 bases at V and 5 bases at J, with 13 bases between the two ends. CDR3 sequence reads: CATSREQGTGETQYF. In nucleotides, the CDR3 is TGTGCCACCAGCAGAGAACAGGGAACGGGGGAGACCCAGTACTTC. The full variable domain, rest sourced from reference TRBV15 and TRBJ2-5, is DAMVIQNPRYQVTQFGKPVTLSCSQTLNHNVMYWYQQKSSQAPKLLFHYYDKDFNNEADTPDNFQSRRPNTSFCFLDIRSPGLGDTAMYLCATSREQGTGETQYFGPGTRLLVL.

The chain links TRBV7-3 to TRBJ1-2; maybe TRBD1 (5 bases). V was pared by 2 bases and J by 3 bases, with 13 bases between. The CDR3 loop spans 15 amino acids. Looked up from germline, CDR1 is SGHTA and CDR2 is FQGTGA. The chain's CDR3 is CASSLRSGGDYGYTF. DNA for the CDR3: TGTGCCAGCAGCTTACGTAGCGGGGGAGACTATGGCTACACCTTC.

The V call is TRBV18, the J call TRBJ2-5; the D gene is possibly TRBD2 (6 bases). This CDR3 has 14 residues. Trimming took off 3 bases at V and 5 bases at J, with 13 bases between the two ends. Looked up from germline, CDR1 is KGHSH and CDR2 is LQKENI. The CDR3 loop is CASSPGTGEETQYF. The CDR3 DNA sequence: TGTGCCAGCTCACCGGGGACGGGGGAGGAGACCCAGTACTTC.

The chain carries TRBV5-1 and TRBJ2-1; 11 nucleotides line up with TRBD2. Germline CDR1 and CDR2: SGHRS and YFSETQ. The CDR3 consists of 16 residues. Trimming took 5 bases from V and 1 from J; bases not matched to a gene: 5. The CDR3 DNA sequence: TGCGCCAGCAGTAGCGGGGGGGCCCAGTCCTACAATGAGCAGTTCTTC. Residues: CASSSGGAQSYNEQFF.

The chain has TRBV5-1 and TRBJ2-1; D call uncertain. The CDR3 loop spans 15 amino acids. The germline gives CDR1 SGHRS, CDR2 YFSETQ. V was shortened by 0 bases and J by 2 bases, with 9 bases between the two germline ends. CDR3 sequence: CASSLEAIPYNEQFF. As DNA, the CDR3 is TGCGCCAGCAGCTTGGAAGCCATACCCTACAATGAGCAGTTCTTC. The complete variable domain, with remaining parts taken from reference TRBV5-1 and TRBJ2-1, reads KAGVTQTPRYLIKTRGQQVTLSCSPISGHRSVSWYQQTPGQGLQFLFEYFSETQRNKGNFPGRFSGRQFSNSRSEMNVSTLELGDSALYLCASSLEAIPYNEQFFGPGTRLTVL.

This clone appeared once. The rearrangement uses TRBV6-5 and TRBJ1-4, with D tentatively TRBD1 (6 bases). V was cut by 5 bases and J by 0 bases, with 7 bases left in between. The CDR3 loop spans 14 amino acids. CDR1 is MNHEY and CDR2 is SVGAGI in the germline V gene. The CDR3 is CASSRTATNEKLFF. The CDR3 DNA reads TGTGCCAGCAGTCGGACAGCAACTAATGAAAAACTGTTTTTT.

The chain joins TRBV7-2 to TRBJ2-3, with 8 bases identical to TRBD1. CDR1 and CDR2 (germline): SGHTA, FQGNSA. The CDR3 is made up of 14 amino acids. After removal of 5 bases from V and 4 bases from J, the junction contained 5 bases not matched to a gene. The CDR3 sequence is CASSPRTGPDTQYF. In DNA form, the CDR3 reads TGTGCCAGCAGCCCCCGGACAGGGCCAGATACGCAGTATTTT.

The V gene is TRBV30, the J gene TRBJ1-4, with TRBD1 as a possible D gene (6 bases). This CDR3 comprises 13 residues. Per germline, CDR1 GTSNPN and CDR2 SVGIG (reference sequence). V was shortened by 6 bases and J by 8 bases, with 16 bases between the two germline ends. The CDR3 loop is CACLQGGGEKLFF. The CDR3 coding sequence is TGTGCCTGCCTACAGGGTGGCGGAGAAAAACTGTTTTTT.

The V gene is TRBV4-1, the J gene TRBJ1-1; the D is unclear. The germline gives CDR1 MGHRA, CDR2 YSYEKL. Deletions cut 2 bases from V and 8 bases from J, with 18 bases between. The CDR3 spans 15 residues. The CDR3 spells CASSQRVTARTEAFF. The DNA of the CDR3 is TGCGCCAGCAGCCAAAGAGTAACAGCCCGAACGGAAGCTTTCTTT.

This chain uses TRBV6-1 with TRBJ1-6; D remains unclear. The CDR3 spans 12 residues. V was clipped by 4 bases and J by 5 bases, with 3 bases between them. CDR1 and CDR2 (germline): MNHNS, SASEGT. CDR3 region: CASSANNSPLHF. The CDR3 coding sequence is TGTGCCAGCAGTGCTAATAATTCACCCCTCCACTTT.

V usage is TRBV28 and J usage is TRBJ1-4, with D uncertain. Germline lookup yields CDR1 MDHEN and CDR2 SYDVKM. The CDR3 spans 14 residues. V was cut by 3 bases and J by 4 bases, with 9 bases left in between. CDR3 nucleotide sequence: TGTGCCAGCAGTTTCAGAGGGCTTAATGAAAAACTGTTTTTT. This codes for CASSFRGLNEKLFF.

The V call is TRBV2, the J call TRBJ2-5; 10 nucleotides line up with TRBD2. Germline V gives CDR1 SNHLY, CDR2 FYNNEI. The CDR3 runs 17 residues. V gave up 7 bases and J gave up 1 base; unmatched junction bases: 12. The CDR3 spells CASTGRASGGPQETQYF. The CDR3 DNA reads as TGTGCCAGCACCGGGAGGGCTAGCGGGGGACCCCAAGAGACCCAGTACTTC.

V gene TRBV7-2 combines with J gene TRBJ1-1; TRBD1 might be the D (5 bases). The CDR3 spans 14 residues. The germline gives CDR1 SGHTA, CDR2 FQGNSA. Trimming removed 5 bases at V and 4 bases at J, with 14 bases between. This CDR3 reads CASSTRTGITEAFF. In DNA form, the CDR3 reads TGTGCCAGCAGCACACGAACAGGTATCACTGAAGCTTTCTTT.

The V call is TRBV29-1, the J call TRBJ1-3; D is unclear. Looked up from germline, CDR1 is SQVTM and CDR2 is ANQGSEA. The V and J ends lost 1 base and 7 bases respectively, with 8 bases between them. The CDR3 has 12 residues. The CDR3 DNA is TGCAGCGTTGAAGGCCCCGGGAACACCATATATTTT. This gives the protein CSVEGPGNTIYF.

This clone was counted between two and nine times. The CDR3 coding sequence is TGTGCCAGCAGCTTGAGTGGGACAGGGGTAGACGAGCAGTACGTC. Its protein is CASSLSGTGVDEQYV. This chain joins TRBV5-6 and TRBJ2-7; 10 bases map to TRBD1. The CDR3 spans 15 residues. Per the germline V gene, CDR1 is SGHDT and CDR2 is YYEEEE. The V and J ends lost 1 base and 5 bases, in that order; junction bases with no gene match: 6.